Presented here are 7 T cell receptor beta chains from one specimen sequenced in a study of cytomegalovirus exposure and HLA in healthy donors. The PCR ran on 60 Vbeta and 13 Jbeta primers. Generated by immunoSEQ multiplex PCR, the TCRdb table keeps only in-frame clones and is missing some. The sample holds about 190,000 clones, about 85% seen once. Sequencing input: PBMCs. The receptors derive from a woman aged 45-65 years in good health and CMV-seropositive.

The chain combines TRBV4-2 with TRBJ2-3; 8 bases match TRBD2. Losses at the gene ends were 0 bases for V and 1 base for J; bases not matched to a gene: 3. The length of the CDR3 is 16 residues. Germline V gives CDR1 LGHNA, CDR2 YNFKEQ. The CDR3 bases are TGTGCCAGCAGCCAAGAGTTGACTAGCGGCACAGATACGCAGTATTTT. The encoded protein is CASSQELTSGTDTQYF.

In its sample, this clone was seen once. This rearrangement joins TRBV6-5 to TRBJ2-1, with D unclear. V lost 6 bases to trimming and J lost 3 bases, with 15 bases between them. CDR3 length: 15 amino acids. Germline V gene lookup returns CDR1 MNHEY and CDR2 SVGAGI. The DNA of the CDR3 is TGTGCCAGCAGGGCCGCAGGAAAACACTACAATGAGCAGTTCTTC. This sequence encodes CASRAAGKHYNEQFF.

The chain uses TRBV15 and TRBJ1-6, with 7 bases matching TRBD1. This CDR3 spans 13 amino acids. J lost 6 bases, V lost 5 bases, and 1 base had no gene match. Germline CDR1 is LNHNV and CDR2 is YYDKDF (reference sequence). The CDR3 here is CATSGTANSPLHF. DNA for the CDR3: TGTGCCACCAGCGGGACAGCTAATTCACCCCTCCACTTT.

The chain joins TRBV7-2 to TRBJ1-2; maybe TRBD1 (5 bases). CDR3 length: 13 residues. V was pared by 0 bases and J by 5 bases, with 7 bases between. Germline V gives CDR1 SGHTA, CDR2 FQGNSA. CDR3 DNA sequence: TGTGCCAGCAGCTTAGCAGGGGAATATGGCTACACCTTC. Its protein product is CASSLAGEYGYTF.

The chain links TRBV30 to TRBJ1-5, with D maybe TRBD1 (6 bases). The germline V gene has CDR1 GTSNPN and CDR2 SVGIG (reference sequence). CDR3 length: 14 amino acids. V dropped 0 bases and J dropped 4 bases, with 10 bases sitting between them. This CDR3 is CAWSVMGANQPQHF. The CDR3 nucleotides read TGTGCCTGGAGTGTAATGGGGGCTAATCAGCCCCAGCATTTT. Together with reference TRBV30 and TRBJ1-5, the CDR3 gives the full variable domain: SQTIHQWPATLVQPVGSPLSLECTVEGTSNPNLYWYRQAAGRGLQLLFYSVGIGQISSEVPQNLSASRPQDRQFILSSKKLLLSDSGFYLCAWSVMGANQPQHFGDGTRLSIL.

For the CDR3, the DNA is TGTGCTAGTGGTCGGGACAGGGGCTATGGCTACACCTTC. Translating it yields CASGRDRGYGYTF. The chain combines TRBV12-5 with TRBJ1-2, with TRBD1 matching 10 bases. The germline CDR1 and CDR2 sequences are LGHNT and FRNRAP. V shed 5 bases and J 4 bases; nucleotides not matched to a gene: 1. This CDR3 has 13 amino acids.

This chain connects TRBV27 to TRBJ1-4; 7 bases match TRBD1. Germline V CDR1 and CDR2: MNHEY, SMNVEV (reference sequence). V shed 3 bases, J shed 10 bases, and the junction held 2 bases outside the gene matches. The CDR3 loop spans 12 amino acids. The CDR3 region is CASSFHRGKLFF. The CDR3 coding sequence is TGTGCCAGCAGTTTTCACAGGGGAAAACTGTTTTTT.